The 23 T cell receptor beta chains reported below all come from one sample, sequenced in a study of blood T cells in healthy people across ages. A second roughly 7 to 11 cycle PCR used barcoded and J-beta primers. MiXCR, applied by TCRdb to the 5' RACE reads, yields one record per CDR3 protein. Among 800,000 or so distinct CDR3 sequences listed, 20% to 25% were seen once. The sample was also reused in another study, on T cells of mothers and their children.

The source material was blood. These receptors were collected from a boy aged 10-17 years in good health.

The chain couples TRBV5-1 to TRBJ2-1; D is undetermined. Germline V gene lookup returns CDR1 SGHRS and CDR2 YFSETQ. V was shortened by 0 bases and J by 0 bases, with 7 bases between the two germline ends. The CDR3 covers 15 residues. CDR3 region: CASSLADNSYNEQFF. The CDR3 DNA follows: TGCGCCAGCAGCTTGGCCGATAACTCCTACAATGAGCAGTTCTTC.

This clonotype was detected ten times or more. This CDR3 reads CASSQDYQGSYEQYF. The CDR3 nucleotides are TGCGCCAGCAGCCAAGATTATCAGGGCAGCTACGAGCAGTACTTC. The chain uses TRBV4-3 and TRBJ2-7; TRBD1 is a possible D gene (5 bases). CDR3 size: 15 residues. V lost 0 bases and J 3 bases, leaving 12 bases between the germline ends. In germline, CDR1 is LGHNA, CDR2 YSLEER.

CDR3: CASSETPPGSIVTDTQYF. In DNA form, the CDR3 reads TGTGCCAGCAGCGAGACCCCCCCCGGTTCAATTGTCACAGATACGCAGTATTTT. The J gene is TRBJ2-3, the V gene TRBV2; no reliable D call. This CDR3 region has 18 residues. Deletions cut 6 bases from V and 2 bases from J, with 24 bases between. Per the germline V gene, CDR1 is SNHLY and CDR2 is FYNNEI.

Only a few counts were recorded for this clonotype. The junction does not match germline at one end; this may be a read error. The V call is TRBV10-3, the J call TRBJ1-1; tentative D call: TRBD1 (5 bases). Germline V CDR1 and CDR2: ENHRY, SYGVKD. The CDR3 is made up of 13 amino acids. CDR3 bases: TGTGCCATCGGTGATGACAGAAACACTGAAGCTTTCTTT. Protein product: CAIGDDRNTEAFF.

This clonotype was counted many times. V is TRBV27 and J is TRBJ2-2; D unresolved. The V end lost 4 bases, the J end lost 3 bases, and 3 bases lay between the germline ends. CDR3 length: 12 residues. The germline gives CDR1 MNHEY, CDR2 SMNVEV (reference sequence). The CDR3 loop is CASSYDTGELFF. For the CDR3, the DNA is TGTGCCAGCAGTTACGACACCGGGGAGCTGTTTTTT.

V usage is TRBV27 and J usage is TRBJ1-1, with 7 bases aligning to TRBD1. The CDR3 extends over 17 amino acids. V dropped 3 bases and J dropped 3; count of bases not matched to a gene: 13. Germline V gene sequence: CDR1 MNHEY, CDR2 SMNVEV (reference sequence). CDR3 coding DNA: TGTGCCAGCAGTTTTCGACAGGGTGGGACCTCCGACACTGAAGCTTTCTTT. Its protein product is CASSFRQGGTSDTEAFF.

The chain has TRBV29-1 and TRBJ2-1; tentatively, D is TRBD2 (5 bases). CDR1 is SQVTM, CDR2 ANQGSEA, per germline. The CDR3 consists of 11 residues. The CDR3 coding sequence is TGCAGAGGAGGCTCCTACAATGAGCAGTTCTTC. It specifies CRGGSYNEQFF.

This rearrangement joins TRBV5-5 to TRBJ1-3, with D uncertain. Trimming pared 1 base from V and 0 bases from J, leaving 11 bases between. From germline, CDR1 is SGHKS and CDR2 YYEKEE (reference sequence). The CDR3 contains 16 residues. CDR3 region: CASSLLPLSSGNTIYF. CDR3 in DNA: TGTGCCAGCAGCTTGCTGCCACTGAGCTCTGGAAACACCATATATTTT.

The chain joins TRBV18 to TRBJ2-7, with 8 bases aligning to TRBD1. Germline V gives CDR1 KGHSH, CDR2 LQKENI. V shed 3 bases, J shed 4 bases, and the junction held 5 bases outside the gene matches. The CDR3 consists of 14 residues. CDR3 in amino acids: CASSPPGQEYEQYF. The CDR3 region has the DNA TGTGCCAGCTCACCTCCGGGACAGGAGTACGAGCAGTACTTC. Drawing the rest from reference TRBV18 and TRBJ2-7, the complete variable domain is NAGVMQNPRHLVRRRGQEARLRCSPMKGHSHVYWYRQLPEEGLKFMVYLQKENIIDESGMPKERFSAEFPKEGPSILRIQQVVRGDSAAYFCASSPPGQEYEQYFGPGTRLTVT.

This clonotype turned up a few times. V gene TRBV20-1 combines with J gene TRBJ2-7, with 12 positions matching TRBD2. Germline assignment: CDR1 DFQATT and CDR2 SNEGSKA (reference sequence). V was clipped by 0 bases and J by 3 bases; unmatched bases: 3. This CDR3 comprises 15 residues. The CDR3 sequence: CSARETSGSVYEQYF. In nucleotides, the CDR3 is TGCAGTGCTAGAGAGACTAGCGGGAGTGTCTACGAGCAGTACTTC.

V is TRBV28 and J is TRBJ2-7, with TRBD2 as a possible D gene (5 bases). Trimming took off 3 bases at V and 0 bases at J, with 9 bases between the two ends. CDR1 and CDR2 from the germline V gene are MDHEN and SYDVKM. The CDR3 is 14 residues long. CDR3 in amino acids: CASSLQLDSYEQYF. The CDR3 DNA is TGTGCCAGCAGTTTGCAACTAGACTCCTACGAGCAGTACTTC.

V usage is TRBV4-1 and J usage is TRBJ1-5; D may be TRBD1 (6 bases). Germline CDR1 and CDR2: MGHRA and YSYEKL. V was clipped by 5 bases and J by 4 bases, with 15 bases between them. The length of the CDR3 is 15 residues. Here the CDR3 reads CASSSGAGANQPQHF. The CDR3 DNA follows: TGCGCCAGCAGCTCGGGGGCGGGGGCTAATCAGCCCCAGCATTTT.

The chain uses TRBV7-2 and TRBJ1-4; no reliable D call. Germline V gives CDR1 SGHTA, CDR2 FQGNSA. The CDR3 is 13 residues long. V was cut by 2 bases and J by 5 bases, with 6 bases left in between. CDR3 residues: CASSLIRNEKLFF. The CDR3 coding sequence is TGTGCCAGCAGCTTAATCAGGAATGAAAAACTGTTTTTT.

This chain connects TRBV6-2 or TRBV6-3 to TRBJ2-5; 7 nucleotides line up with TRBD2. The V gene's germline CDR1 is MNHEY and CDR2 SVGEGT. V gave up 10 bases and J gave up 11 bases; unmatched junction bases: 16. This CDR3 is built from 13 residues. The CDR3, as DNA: TGTGCCATCCGGGACTACCGTTACAATGAGCAGTACTTC. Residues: CAIRDYRYNEQYF.

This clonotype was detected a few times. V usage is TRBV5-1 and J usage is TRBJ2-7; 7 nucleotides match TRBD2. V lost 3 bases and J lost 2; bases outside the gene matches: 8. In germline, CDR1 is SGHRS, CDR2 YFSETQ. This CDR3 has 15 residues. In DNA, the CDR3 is TGCGCCAGCAGCTCCAGTCTGGGGGGGACCTACGAGCAGTACTTC. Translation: CASSSSLGGTYEQYF.

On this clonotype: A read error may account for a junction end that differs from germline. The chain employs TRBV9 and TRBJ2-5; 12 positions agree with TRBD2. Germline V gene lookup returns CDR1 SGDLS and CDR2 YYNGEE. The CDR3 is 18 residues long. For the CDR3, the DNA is TGTGCCAGCAGGGAGACCCGGACTAGCGGGGAGTACCAAGAGGCCCAGTACTTC. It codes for CASRETRTSGEYQEAQYF. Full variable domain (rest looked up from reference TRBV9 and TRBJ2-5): DSGVTQTPKHLITATGQRVTLRCSPRSGDLSVYWYQQSLDQGLQFLIQYYNGEERAKGNILERFSAQQFPDLHSELNLSSLELGDSALYFCASRETRTSGEYQEAQYFGPGTRLLVL.

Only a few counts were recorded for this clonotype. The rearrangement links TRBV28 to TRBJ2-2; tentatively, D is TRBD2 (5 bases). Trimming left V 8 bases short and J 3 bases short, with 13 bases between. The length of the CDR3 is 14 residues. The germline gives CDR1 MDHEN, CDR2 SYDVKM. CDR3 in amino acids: CASRGFLDTGELFF. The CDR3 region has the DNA TGTGCCAGCCGAGGGTTTTTGGACACCGGGGAGCTGTTTTTT.

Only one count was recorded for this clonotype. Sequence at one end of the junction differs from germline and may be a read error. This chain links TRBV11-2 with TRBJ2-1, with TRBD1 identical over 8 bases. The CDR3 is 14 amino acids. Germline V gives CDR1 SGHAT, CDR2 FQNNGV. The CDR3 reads CASSLTGEISEQLF. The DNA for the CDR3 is TGTGCCAGCAGCTTGACAGGGGAAATAAGTGAGCAGCTCTTC.

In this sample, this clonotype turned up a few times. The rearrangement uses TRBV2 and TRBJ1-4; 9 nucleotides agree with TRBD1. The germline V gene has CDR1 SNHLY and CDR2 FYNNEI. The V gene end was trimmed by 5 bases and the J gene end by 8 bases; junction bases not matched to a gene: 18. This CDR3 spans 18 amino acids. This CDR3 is CASSSDPGQGYLNEKLFF. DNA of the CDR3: TGTGCCAGCAGTAGTGATCCGGGACAGGGATATCTTAACGAAAAACTGTTTTTT.

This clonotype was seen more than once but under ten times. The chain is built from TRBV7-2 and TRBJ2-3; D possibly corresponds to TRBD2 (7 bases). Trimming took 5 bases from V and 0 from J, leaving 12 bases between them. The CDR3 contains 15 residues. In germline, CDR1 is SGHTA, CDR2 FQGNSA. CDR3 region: CASSRGGGSTDTQYF. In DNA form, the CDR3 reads TGTGCCAGCAGCCGTGGGGGGGGCAGCACAGATACGCAGTATTTT.

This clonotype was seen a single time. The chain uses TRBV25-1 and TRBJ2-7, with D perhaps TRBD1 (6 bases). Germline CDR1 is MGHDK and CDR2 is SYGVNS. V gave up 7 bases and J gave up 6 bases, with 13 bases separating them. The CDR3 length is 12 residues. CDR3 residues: CASNTGSSEQYF. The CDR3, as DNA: TGTGCCAGCAATACAGGGAGTTCCGAGCAGTACTTC.

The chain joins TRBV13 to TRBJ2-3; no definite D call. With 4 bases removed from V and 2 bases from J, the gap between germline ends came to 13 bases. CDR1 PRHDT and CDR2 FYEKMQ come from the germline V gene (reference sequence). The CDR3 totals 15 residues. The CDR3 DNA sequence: TGTGCCAGCAGCTCTTTAGAACAAGTCACAGATACGCAGTATTTT. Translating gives CASSSLEQVTDTQYF.

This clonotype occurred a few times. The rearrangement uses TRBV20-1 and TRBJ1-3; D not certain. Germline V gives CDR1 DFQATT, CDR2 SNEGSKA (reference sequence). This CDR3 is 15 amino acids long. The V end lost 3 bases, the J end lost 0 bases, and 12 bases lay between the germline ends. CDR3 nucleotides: TGCAGTGCTAGTCCCTTACATTACTCTGGAAACACCATATATTTT. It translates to CSASPLHYSGNTIYF.